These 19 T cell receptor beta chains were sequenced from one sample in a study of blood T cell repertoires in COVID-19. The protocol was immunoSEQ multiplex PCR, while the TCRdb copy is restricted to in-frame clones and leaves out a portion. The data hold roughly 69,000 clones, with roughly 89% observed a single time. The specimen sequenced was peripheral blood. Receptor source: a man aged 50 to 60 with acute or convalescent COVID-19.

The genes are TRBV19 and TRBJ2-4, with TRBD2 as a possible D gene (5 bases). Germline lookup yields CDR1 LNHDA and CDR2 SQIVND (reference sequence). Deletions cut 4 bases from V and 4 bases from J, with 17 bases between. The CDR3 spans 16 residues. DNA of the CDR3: TGTGCCAGTAGTACCCAGGTCGGCCAGCGGAAAAACATTCAGTACTTC. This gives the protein CASSTQVGQRKNIQYF.

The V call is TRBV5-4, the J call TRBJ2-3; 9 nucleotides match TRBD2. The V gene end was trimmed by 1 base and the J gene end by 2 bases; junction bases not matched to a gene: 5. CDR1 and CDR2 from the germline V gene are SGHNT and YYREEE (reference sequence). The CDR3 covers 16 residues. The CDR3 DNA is TGTGCCAGCAGCTTGAGGCTAGCGGGACCCACAGATACGCAGTATTTT. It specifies CASSLRLAGPTDTQYF. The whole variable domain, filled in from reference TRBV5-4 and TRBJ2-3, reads ETGVTQSPTHLIKTRGQQVTLRCSSQSGHNTVSWYQQALGQGPQFIFQYYREEENGRGNFPPRFSGLQFPNYSSELNVNALELDDSALYLCASSLRLAGPTDTQYFGPGTRLTVL.

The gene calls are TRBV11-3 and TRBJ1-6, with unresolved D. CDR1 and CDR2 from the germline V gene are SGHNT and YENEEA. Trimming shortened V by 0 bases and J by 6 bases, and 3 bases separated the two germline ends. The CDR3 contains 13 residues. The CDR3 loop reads CASSLDRNSPLHF. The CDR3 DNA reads TGTGCCAGCAGCTTAGATCGTAATTCACCCCTCCACTTT.

CDR3 DNA sequence: TGTGCCAGCAGTCCCTATCTTAGCGGGAGGGGGCGGAATGAGCAGTTCTTC. This gives the protein CASSPYLSGRGRNEQFF. The chain recombines TRBV6-2 or TRBV6-3 with TRBJ2-1; 11 bases match TRBD2. This CDR3 is 17 amino acids long. Germline assignment: CDR1 MNHEY and CDR2 SVGEGT. V was pared by 5 bases and J by 7 bases, with 13 bases of the junction left unmatched.

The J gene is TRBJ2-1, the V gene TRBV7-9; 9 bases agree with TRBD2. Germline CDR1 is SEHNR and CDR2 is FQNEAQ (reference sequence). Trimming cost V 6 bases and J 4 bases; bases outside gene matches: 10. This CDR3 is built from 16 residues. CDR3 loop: CASRFQREELYNEQFF. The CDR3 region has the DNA TGTGCCAGCAGATTCCAGCGGGAGGAGTTGTACAATGAGCAGTTCTTC.

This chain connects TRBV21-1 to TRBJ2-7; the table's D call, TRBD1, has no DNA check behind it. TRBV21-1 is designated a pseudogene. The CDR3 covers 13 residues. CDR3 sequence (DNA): TGTGCCAGCAGCAAACAGGGGGGATACGAGCAGTACTTC. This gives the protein CASSKQGGYEQYF.

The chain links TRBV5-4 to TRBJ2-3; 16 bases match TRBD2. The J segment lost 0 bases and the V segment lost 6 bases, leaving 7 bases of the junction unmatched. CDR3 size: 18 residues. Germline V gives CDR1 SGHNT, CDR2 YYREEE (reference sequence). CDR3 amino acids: CASTMGLAGGASTDTQYF. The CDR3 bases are TGTGCCAGCACCATGGGACTAGCGGGAGGGGCTAGCACAGATACGCAGTATTTT.

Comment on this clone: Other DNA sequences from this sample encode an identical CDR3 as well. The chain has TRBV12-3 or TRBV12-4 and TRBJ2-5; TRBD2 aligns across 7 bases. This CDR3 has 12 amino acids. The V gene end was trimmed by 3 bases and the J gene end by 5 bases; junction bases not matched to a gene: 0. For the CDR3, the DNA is TGTGCCAGCAGTTTGCGGGGGGAGACCCAGTACTTC. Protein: CASSLRGETQYF.

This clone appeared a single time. Here the CDR3 reads CASGLGLAGPLGEQYF. In DNA, the CDR3 is TGTGCTAGTGGTCTCGGTCTAGCGGGACCCCTCGGGGAGCAGTACTTC. This chain links TRBV12-5 with TRBJ2-7, with 9 bases that match TRBD2. V was clipped by 5 bases and J by 7 bases; unmatched bases: 15. This CDR3 contains 16 residues. The germline V gene has CDR1 LGHNT and CDR2 FRNRAP.

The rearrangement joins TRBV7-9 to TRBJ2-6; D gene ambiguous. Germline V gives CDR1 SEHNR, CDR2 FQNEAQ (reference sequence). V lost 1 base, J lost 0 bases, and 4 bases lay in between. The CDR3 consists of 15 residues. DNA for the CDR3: TGTGCCAGCAGCTTAGTCGGCTCTGGGGCCAACGTCCTGACTTTC. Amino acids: CASSLVGSGANVLTF.

CDR3 nucleotide sequence: TGTGCCAGTAGTCCCCGACAGGGTGGATCACCCCTCCACTTT. Its translation is CASSPRQGGSPLHF. The rearrangement joins TRBV19 to TRBJ1-6; the match to TRBD1 covers 7 bases. This CDR3 spans 14 amino acids. Looked up from germline, CDR1 is LNHDA and CDR2 is SQIVND (reference sequence). V was pared by 5 bases and J by 10 bases, with 8 bases of the junction left unmatched. The full variable domain, rest sourced from reference TRBV19 and TRBJ1-6, is DGGITQSPKYLFRKEGQNVTLSCEQNLNHDAMYWYRQDPGQGLRLIYYSQIVNDFQKGDIAEGYSVSREKKESFPLTVTSAQKNPTAFYLCASSPRQGGSPLHFGNGTRLTVT.

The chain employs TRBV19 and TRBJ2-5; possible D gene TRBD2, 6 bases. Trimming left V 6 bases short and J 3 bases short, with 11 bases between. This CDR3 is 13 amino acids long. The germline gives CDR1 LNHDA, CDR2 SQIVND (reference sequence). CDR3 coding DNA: TGTGCCAGTAGGGGGCGGGGAAAAGAGACCCAGTACTTC. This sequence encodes CASRGRGKETQYF.

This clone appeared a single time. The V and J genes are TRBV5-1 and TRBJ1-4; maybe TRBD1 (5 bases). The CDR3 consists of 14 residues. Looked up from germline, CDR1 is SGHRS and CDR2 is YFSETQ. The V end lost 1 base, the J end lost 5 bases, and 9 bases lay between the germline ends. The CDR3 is CASSLIGGNEKLFF. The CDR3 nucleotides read TGCGCCAGCAGCTTGATCGGGGGGAATGAAAAACTGTTTTTT. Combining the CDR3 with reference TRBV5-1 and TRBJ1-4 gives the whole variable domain KAGVTQTPRYLIKTRGQQVTLSCSPISGHRSVSWYQQTPGQGLQFLFEYFSETQRNKGNFPGRFSGRQFSNSRSEMNVSTLELGDSALYLCASSLIGGNEKLFFGSGTQLSVL.

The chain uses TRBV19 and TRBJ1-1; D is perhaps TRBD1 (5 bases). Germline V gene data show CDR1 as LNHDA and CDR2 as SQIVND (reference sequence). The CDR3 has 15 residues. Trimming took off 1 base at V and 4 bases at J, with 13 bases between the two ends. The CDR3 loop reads CASSIAGGIFTEAFF. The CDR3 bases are TGTGCCAGTAGTATAGCTGGGGGGATATTCACTGAAGCTTTCTTT. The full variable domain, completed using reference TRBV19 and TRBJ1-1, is DGGITQSPKYLFRKEGQNVTLSCEQNLNHDAMYWYRQDPGQGLRLIYYSQIVNDFQKGDIAEGYSVSREKKESFPLTVTSAQKNPTAFYLCASSIAGGIFTEAFFGQGTRLTVV.

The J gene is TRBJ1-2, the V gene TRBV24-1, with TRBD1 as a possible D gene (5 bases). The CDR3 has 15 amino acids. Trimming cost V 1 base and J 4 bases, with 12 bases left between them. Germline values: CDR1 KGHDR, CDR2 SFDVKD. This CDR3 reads CATSDFRGGGYGYTF. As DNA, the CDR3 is TGTGCCACCAGTGATTTTCGGGGCGGGGGCTATGGCTACACCTTC.

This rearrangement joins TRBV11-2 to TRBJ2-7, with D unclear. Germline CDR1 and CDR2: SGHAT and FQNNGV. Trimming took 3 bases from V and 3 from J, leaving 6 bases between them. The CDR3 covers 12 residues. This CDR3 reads CASSLSNYEQYF. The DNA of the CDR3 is TGTGCCAGCAGCTTGAGCAACTACGAGCAGTACTTC. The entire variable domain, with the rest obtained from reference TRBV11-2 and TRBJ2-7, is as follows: EAGVAQSPRYKIIEKRQSVAFWCNPISGHATLYWYQQILGQGPKLLIQFQNNGVVDDSQLPKDRFSAERLKGVDSTLKIQPAKLEDSAVYLCASSLSNYEQYFGPGTRLTVT.

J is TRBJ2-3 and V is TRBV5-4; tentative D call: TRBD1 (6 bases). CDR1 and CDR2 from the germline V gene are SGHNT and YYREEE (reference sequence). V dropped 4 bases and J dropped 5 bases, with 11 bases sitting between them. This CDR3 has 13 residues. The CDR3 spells CASSPSGEDTQYF. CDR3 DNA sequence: TGTGCCAGCAGCCCCTCAGGGGAAGATACGCAGTATTTT.

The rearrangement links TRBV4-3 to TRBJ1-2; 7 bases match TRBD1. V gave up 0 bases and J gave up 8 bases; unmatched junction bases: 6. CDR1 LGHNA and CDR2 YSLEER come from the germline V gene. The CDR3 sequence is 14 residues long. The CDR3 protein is CASSQEDRASGYTF. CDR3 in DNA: TGCGCCAGCAGCCAAGAAGACAGGGCCAGCGGCTACACCTTC.

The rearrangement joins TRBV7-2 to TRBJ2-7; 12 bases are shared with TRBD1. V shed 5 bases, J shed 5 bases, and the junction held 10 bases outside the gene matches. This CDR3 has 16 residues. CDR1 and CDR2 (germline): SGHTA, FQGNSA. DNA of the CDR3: TGTGCCAGCAGCCGTGGGGGGACAGGGGGCATCCACGAGCAGTACTTC. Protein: CASSRGGTGGIHEQYF.